A selection of T cell receptor beta chains follows, all from one sample in a study of neurological immune-mediated disorders. TCRdb independently ran MiXCR on the 5' RACE reads; one entry per CDR3 protein. The sample lists approximately 10,000 distinct CDR3 sequences; approximately 21% were seen once. Input material: CD8+ T cells from blood. These receptors originate from a woman aged 55-69 years with HTLV-1-associated myelopathy (HAM/TSP). Both conserved end residues are part of each CDR3. Clone size is stated in some rows and not others, as once, few, many or a class when expanded.

>medium-sized|TRBJ1-2|TRBV20-1
CSAEEDRAFGYTF
>.|TRBJ1-2|TRBV12-3/TRBV12-4
CASGLQGAGYTF
>many|TRBJ2-3|TRBV27
CASRQQMAGAHTDTQYF
>many|TRBJ1-1|TRBV29-1
CSATTGNTEAFF
>many|TRBJ2-5|TRBV29-1
CSVPGVGQYF
>once|TRBJ2-1|TRBV5-6
CASTLGWTFDNEQFF
>medium-sized|TRBJ2-1|TRBV10-1
CASSDGVERGAYNEQFF
>many|TRBJ2-5|TRBV7-9
CASSPWGGPQETQYF
>medium-sized|TRBJ1-3|TRBV4-1
CASSQVRAGNTIYF
>many|TRBJ1-6|TRBV12-3/TRBV12-4
CASSRPQGASYNSPLHF
>.|TRBJ2-1|TRBV14
CASSQRQDRGIEQFF
>.|TRBJ2-3|TRBV9
CASSFPTTPPGEVSHTDTQYF
>many|TRBJ2-3|TRBV11-2
CASSLGTRGTDTQYF
>once|TRBJ2-3|TRBV11-3
CARTGASTDTQYF
>many|TRBJ2-7|TRBV20-1
CSARGQGLYSYEQYF
>.|TRBJ1-1|TRBV12-3/TRBV12-4
CASSLHSGRSRDEAFF
>many|TRBJ2-7|TRBV20-1
CSARVGLAGYEQYF
>many|TRBJ1-3|TRBV4-1
CASSQVNAYSGNTIYF
>.|TRBJ2-3|TRBV3-1
CASSQERVTDTQYF
>many|TRBJ1-2|TRBV4-1
CASSQDHRAGGYTF
>many|TRBJ2-2|TRBV6-1
CASSDYMITVNTGELFF
>many|TRBJ1-2|TRBV5-5
CASSLEGTNYGYTF
>many|TRBJ1-6|TRBV5-1
CASSLDRTGYSPLHF
>.|TRBJ2-7|TRBV28
CASSRDRGASYEQYF
>many|TRBJ1-1|TRBV3-1
CASSLGRSEAFF
>many|TRBJ2-7|TRBV29-1
CSVGGGAYEQYF
>many|TRBJ2-7|TRBV7-2
CASSLVTGTYEQYF
>many|TRBJ1-1|TRBV7-2
CAKRGSNTEAFF
>many|TRBJ2-7|TRBV20-1
CSARDRGYEQYF
>medium-sized|TRBJ1-6|TRBV4-1
CASSQDGWGQSNSPLHF
>many|TRBJ2-3|TRBV6-5
CASSYRHTDTQYF
>many|TRBJ2-7|TRBV20-1
CSARGGQLLSYEQYF
>many|TRBJ2-2|TRBV2
CASSVKANTGELFF
>medium-sized|TRBJ1-3|TRBV2
CASSVRAGNTIYF
>many|TRBJ2-7|TRBV4-1
CASSHRQGVYEQYF
>.|TRBJ1-1|TRBV5-1
CASSLLAKRGEAFF
>many|TRBJ2-3|TRBV9
CASSSGTGADTQYF
>many|TRBJ2-5|TRBV7-9
CASSFGLAGTTQGTQYF
>many|TRBJ1-1|TRBV5-1
CASSLVRENTEAFF
>many|TRBJ2-1|TRBV6-1
CASSGRGLYNEQFF
>medium-sized|TRBJ2-7|TRBV20-1
CSASGTEILEQYF
>many|TRBJ2-1|TRBV5-1
CASSLGPQGATDEQFF
>once|TRBJ2-7|TRBV6-5
CASARGTGNEQYF
>.|TRBJ2-1|TRBV20-1
CSASTGGAANEQFF
>many|TRBJ1-5|TRBV5-5
CASSLRATDYSNQPQHF